These T cell receptor beta chains were read from a single sample in a study of a mutant IDH1 vaccine in newly diagnosed glioma. Sequenced by immunoSEQ multiplex PCR; TCRdb stores in-frame clones only, minus some. This repertoire shows tens of thousands of clones, about 90% found once; its top ten account for 1.1% to 1.5%. Antigens for these TCRs are unknown. Sequenced here: PBMCs, sampled from a glioma patient whose treatment included an IDH1 peptide vaccine. The receptors stem from a man aged 35 to 55 with glioma. The CDR3 runs from the conserved cysteine through the conserved F or W. A D gene is named only where the DNA matches it firmly. Some rows have no size entry. The others give once, few or many, or a class for an expanded clone.

TRBV18,17,TRBJ2-3,once,TRBD2,TGTGCCAGCTCACCACAGCGGGAGGGCCTCGCGACAGATACGCAGTATTTT,CASSPQREGLATDTQYF
TRBV6-5,15,TRBJ2-7,NA,TRBD1,TGTGCCAGCAGTTACGACAGGGCTAGGACCTACGAGCAGTACTTC,CASSYDRARTYEQYF
TRBV6-6,13,TRBJ1-2,NA,NA,TGTGCCAGCAATGGGCCTCGCAATTGGGGCTACACCTTC,CASNGPRNWGYTF
TRBV7-8,14,TRBJ1-4,few,NA,TGTGCCAGCAGCTTAAGGGAAACTAATGAAAAACTGTTTTTT,CASSLRETNEKLFF
TRBV19,15,TRBJ1-5,NA,NA,TGTGCCAGTAGTTACGACATACTAGGGGGTCAGCCCCAGCATTTT,CASSYDILGGQPQHF
TRBV7-8,14,TRBJ2-1,NA,TRBD1,TGTGCCAGCAGCTTACGACAGGGCTACAATGAGCAGTTCTTC,CASSLRQGYNEQFF
TRBV25-1,17,TRBJ1-1,NA,TRBD1,TGTGCCAGCAAGGATGGGTGGGCAGGGGGCTTGAACACTGAAGCTTTCTTT,CASKDGWAGGLNTEAFF
TRBV2,16,TRBJ2-4,NA,NA,TGTGCCAGCAGTACCCCTAGCCCAGAGATATTAAACATTCAGTACTTC,CASSTPSPEILNIQYF
TRBV5-1,18,TRBJ2-6,few,NA,TGCGCCAGCAGCACCTCCCCCGGGACGGTCTCTGGGGCCAACGTCCTGACTTTC,CASSTSPGTVSGANVLTF
TRBV5-1,15,TRBJ2-1,NA,NA,TGCGCCAGCAGCTTGGAGGACCCCTCCTACAATGAGCAGTTCTTC,CASSLEDPSYNEQFF
TRBV7-2,15,TRBJ1-1,once,TRBD1,TGTGCCAGCAGCCCCGACAGGGCACAGAACACTGAAGCTTTCTTT,CASSPDRAQNTEAFF
TRBV18,13,TRBJ1-1,NA,NA,TGTGCCAGCTCATCCGACGCATACACTGAAGCTTTCTTT,CASSSDAYTEAFF
TRBV23-1,19,TRBJ1-5,NA,TRBD1,TGCGCCAGCAGTCAATCGTTAGGGGGCGTATACGATAGCAATCAGCCCCAGCATTTT,CASSQSLGGVYDSNQPQHF
TRBV5-1,15,TRBJ2-1,NA,NA,TGCGCCAGCAGCTCAGGAGCGGTTGCCTACAATGAGCAGTTCTTC,CASSSGAVAYNEQFF
TRBV21-1,22,TRBJ2-2,NA,NA,TGTGCCAGCAGCAAAATCGGGGGAGGGGGAGAACGAGGGAGACGAAACACCGGGGAGCTGTTTTTT,CASSKIGGGGERGRRNTGELFF
TRBV6-4,16,TRBJ2-1,NA,NA,TGTGCCAGCAGTGTTAGGTTGCTAGGGGAGTACAATGAGCAGTTCTTC,CASSVRLLGEYNEQFF
TRBV4-2,16,TRBJ2-3,NA,TRBD1,TGTGCCAGCAGCCGGGACAGGGTTATAGTCACAGATACGCAGTATTTT,CASSRDRVIVTDTQYF
TRBV21-1,18,TRBJ2-6,NA,NA,TGTGCCAGCAGCAAAGAGCAGGGCGGCGCGGATGGGGCCAACGTCCTGACTTTC,CASSKEQGGADGANVLTF
TRBV2,15,TRBJ2-5,NA,TRBD1,TGTGCCAGCATCAGACAGGGGGTGTACCAAGAGACCCAGTACTTC,CASIRQGVYQETQYF
TRBV5-8,15,TRBJ2-1,NA,NA,TGTGCCAGCGTGCCCCGGGACGGCTTAAGGAATGAGCAGTTCTTC,CASVPRDGLRNEQFF
TRBV9,14,TRBJ2-7,NA,NA,TGTGCCAGCTCAGCGGCCCTGAGCTCCTACGAGCAGTACTTC,CASSAALSSYEQYF
TRBV5-1,19,TRBJ1-4,NA,TRBD1,TGCGCCAGCAGCGCCTCCCGATCCGGGACAGGGAAGGATAATGAAAAACTGTTTTTT,CASSASRSGTGKDNEKLFF
TRBV10-3,14,TRBJ2-3,few,NA,TGTGCCACAAACCGGGACACGAGCACAGATACGCAGTATTTT,CATNRDTSTDTQYF
TRBV5-1,16,TRBJ2-5,NA,NA,TGCGCCAGCAGCTTGGATGGCAGGGGGGAGGTTGAGACCCAGTACTTC,CASSLDGRGEVETQYF
TRBV6-6,12,TRBJ2-7,NA,NA,TGTGCCAGCAGTGACCCCCTCTACGAGCAGTACTTC,CASSDPLYEQYF
TRBV4-2,17,TRBJ2-3,NA,TRBD2,TGTGCCAGCAGCCAAGATGGGGCGGGAGGAGGCACAGATACGCAGTATTTT,CASSQDGAGGGTDTQYF
TRBV4-2,15,TRBJ2-2,NA,TRBD1,TGTGCCAGCAGCCCTAACAGGGGCGTCACCGGGGAGCTGTTTTTT,CASSPNRGVTGELFF
TRBV18,18,TRBJ1-4,NA,TRBD1,TGTGCCAGCTCACCACTAGGGACAGGGATAGCAACTAATGAAAAACTGTTTTTT,CASSPLGTGIATNEKLFF
TRBV5-1,15,TRBJ1-1,NA,TRBD1,TGCGCCAGCAGCAATGGACAGGGCCGGAACACTGAAGCTTTCTTT,CASSNGQGRNTEAFF
TRBV5-1,16,TRBJ2-2,NA,TRBD2,TGCGCCAGCAGCCGCACCGGGACTAGCCAGACCGGGGAGCTGTTTTTT,CASSRTGTSQTGELFF
TRBV6-6,13,TRBJ2-2,NA,NA,TGTGCCAGCAGTCAACCAGGGACCGGGGAGCTGTTTTTT,CASSQPGTGELFF
TRBV19,18,TRBJ2-5,NA,TRBD1,TGTGCCAGTAGTATTCGCCCCGGACAGGCTATGTACCAAGAGACCCAGTACTTC,CASSIRPGQAMYQETQYF
TRBV9,17,TRBJ2-1,NA,TRBD2,TGTGCCAGCAGCTCGAGCGGGAGGGCCGGGTCCTACAATGAGCAGTTCTTC,CASSSSGRAGSYNEQFF
TRBV19,15,TRBJ1-2,NA,TRBD1,TGTGCCAGTAGGACTGACCCCGGGACAGGGAGATCCTACACCTTC,CASRTDPGTGRSYTF
TRBV5-1,16,TRBJ1-2,NA,NA,TGCGCCAGCAGCTTGGAAATCCAACAGGATAACTATGGCTACACCTTC,CASSLEIQQDNYGYTF
TRBV27,18,TRBJ2-3,NA,TRBD2,TGTGCCAGCAGCTTGGGACTAGCGGGAGGGCCTGGCACAGATACGCAGTATTTT,CASSLGLAGGPGTDTQYF
TRBV19,12,TRBJ2-7,NA,NA,TGTGCCAGTAGTCGTTGGGGCTACGAGCAGTACTTC,CASSRWGYEQYF
TRBV9,15,TRBJ1-1,NA,NA,TGTGCCAGCAGCGTAGGGCCAGGGCTAAACACTGAAGCTTTCTTT,CASSVGPGLNTEAFF
TRBV19,15,TRBJ2-1,NA,TRBD1,TGTGCCAGTAGTATTTGGGCCAGGGGGCTCGATGAGCAGTTCTTC,CASSIWARGLDEQFF
TRBV5-6,13,TRBJ2-1,NA,NA,TGTGCCAGCAGCTGGGGAAGGTGGAATGAGCAGTTCTTC,CASSWGRWNEQFF
TRBV6-5,12,TRBJ2-5,NA,NA,TGTGCCAGCAGTTACTCAGGCAAGACCCAGTACTTC,CASSYSGKTQYF
TRBV19,15,TRBJ2-7,NA,NA,TGTGCCAGTAGTATGGGGACACTCGCGCCCACCGAGCAGTACTTC,CASSMGTLAPTEQYF
TRBV28,15,TRBJ2-6,NA,NA,TGTGCCAGCAGGTTACAGGGAGATGGGGCCAACGTCCTGACTTTC,CASRLQGDGANVLTF